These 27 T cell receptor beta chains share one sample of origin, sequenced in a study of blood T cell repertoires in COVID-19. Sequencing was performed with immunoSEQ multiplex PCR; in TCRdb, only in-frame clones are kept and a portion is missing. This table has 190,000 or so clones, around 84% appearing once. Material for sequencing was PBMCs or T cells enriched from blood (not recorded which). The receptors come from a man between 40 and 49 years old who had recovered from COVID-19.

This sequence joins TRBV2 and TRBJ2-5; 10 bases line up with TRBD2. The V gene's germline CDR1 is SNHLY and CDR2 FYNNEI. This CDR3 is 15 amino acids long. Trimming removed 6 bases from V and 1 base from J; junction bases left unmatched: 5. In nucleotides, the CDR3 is TGTGCCAGCAGGGAGGGACTAGCGATCCAAGAGACCCAGTACTTC. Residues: CASREGLAIQETQYF.

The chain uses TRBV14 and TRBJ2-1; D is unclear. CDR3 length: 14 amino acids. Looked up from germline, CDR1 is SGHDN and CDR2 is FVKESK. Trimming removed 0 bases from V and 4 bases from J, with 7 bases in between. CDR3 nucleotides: TGTGCCAGCAGCCAAGAACGTGAGTACAATGAGCAGTTCTTC. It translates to CASSQEREYNEQFF.

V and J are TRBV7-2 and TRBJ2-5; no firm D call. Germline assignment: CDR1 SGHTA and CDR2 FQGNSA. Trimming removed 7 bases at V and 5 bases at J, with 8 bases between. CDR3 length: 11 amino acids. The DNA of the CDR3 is TGTGCCAGCACCTCTTCGGAGACCCAGTACTTC. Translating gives CASTSSETQYF.

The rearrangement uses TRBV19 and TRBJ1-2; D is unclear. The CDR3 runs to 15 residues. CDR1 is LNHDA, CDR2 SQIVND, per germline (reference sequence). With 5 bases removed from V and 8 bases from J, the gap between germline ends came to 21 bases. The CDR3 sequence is CASSPSSTAAKGYTF. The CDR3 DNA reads TGTGCCAGTAGTCCTTCCTCAACGGCGGCGAAGGGCTACACCTTC.

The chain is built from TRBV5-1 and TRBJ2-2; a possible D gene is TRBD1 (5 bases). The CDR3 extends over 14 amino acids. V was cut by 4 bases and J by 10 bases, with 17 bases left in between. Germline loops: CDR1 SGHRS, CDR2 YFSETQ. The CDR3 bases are TGCGCCAGCAGCATAGAATTGGGGCGCGTGGAGCTGTTTTTT. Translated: CASSIELGRVELFF.

CDR3 in DNA: TGTGCCAGCAGCCTGACAGCAGTGGATGGCTACACCTTC. Protein: CASSLTAVDGYTF. The rearrangement joins TRBV2 to TRBJ1-2, with a tentative D call TRBD1 (5 bases). The V end lost 6 bases, the J end lost 6 bases, and 14 bases lay between the germline ends. The CDR3 is 13 residues long. Germline assignment: CDR1 SNHLY and CDR2 FYNNEI.

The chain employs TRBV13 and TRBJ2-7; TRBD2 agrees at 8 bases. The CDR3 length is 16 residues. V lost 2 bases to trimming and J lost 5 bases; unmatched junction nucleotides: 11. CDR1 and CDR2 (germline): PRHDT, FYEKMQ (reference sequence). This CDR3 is CASSLNSGTRAHEQYF. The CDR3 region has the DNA TGTGCCAGCAGCTTAAATTCCGGGACTAGAGCGCACGAGCAGTACTTC.

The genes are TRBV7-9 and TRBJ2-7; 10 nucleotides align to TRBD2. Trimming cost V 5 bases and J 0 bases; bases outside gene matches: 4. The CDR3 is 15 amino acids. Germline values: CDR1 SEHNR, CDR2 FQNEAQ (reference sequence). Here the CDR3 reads CASSHGLAASYEQYF. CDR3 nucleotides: TGTGCCAGCAGCCATGGACTAGCGGCCTCCTACGAGCAGTACTTC.

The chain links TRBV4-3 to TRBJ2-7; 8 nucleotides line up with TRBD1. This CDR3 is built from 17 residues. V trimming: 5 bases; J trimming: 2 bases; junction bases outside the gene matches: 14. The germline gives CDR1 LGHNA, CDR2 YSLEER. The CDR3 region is CASSANPGTGVTYEQYF. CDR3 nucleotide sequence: TGCGCCAGCAGCGCCAACCCTGGGACAGGCGTCACCTACGAGCAGTACTTC.

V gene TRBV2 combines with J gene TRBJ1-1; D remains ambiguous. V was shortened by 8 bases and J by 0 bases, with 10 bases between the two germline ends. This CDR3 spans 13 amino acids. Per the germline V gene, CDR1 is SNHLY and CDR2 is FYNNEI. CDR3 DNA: TGTGCCAGCCTACAAGACATGAACACTGAAGCTTTCTTT. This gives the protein CASLQDMNTEAFF.

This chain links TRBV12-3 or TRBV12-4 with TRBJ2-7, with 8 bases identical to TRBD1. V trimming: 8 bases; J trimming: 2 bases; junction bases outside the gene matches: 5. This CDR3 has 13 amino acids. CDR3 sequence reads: CASRWTGTYEQYF. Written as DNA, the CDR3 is TGTGCCAGCCGGTGGACAGGGACCTACGAGCAGTACTTC.

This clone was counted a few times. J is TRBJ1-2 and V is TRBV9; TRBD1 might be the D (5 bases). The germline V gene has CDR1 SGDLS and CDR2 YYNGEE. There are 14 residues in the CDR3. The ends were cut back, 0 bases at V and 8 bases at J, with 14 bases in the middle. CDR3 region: CASSVGTTQGGYTF. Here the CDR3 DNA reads TGTGCCAGCAGCGTAGGGACAACCCAAGGGGGCTACACCTTC.

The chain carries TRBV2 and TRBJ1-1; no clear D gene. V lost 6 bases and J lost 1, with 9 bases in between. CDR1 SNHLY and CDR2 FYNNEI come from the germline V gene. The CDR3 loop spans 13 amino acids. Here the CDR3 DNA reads TGTGCCAGCAGGATGGAGGGGAACACTGAAGCTTTCTTT. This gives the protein CASRMEGNTEAFF.

The CDR3 protein is CATSDTGTEAFF. CDR3 DNA sequence: TGTGCCACCAGTGATACCGGGACAGAAGCTTTCTTT. The chain combines TRBV24-1 with TRBJ1-1; TRBD1 is a possible D gene (6 bases). CDR3 length: 12 residues. The germline gives CDR1 KGHDR, CDR2 SFDVKD. The V and J ends lost 3 bases and 8 bases respectively, with 9 bases between them.

CDR3 sequence (DNA): TGTGCCAGCAGCCAAGATCCCCCACGGTATAGCGGCTTCACAGATACGCAGTATTTT. Translation: CASSQDPPRYSGFTDTQYF. This chain connects TRBV4-2 to TRBJ2-3, with TRBD2 as a possible D gene (6 bases). Germline lookup yields CDR1 LGHNA and CDR2 YNFKEQ. V lost 0 bases, J lost 2 bases, and 21 bases lay in between. The CDR3 is 19 amino acids.

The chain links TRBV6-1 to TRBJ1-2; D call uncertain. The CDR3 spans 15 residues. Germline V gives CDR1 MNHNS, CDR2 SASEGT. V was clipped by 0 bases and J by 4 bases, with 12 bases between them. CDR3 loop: CASSEAQSLLYGYTF. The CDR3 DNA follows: TGTGCCAGCAGTGAAGCGCAAAGCTTACTCTATGGCTACACCTTC.

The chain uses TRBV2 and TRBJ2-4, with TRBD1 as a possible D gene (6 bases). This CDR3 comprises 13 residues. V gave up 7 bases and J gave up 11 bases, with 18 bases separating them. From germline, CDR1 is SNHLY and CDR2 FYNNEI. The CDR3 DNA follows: TGTGCCAGCATCCCATCGGGCGAGGGGGTTCAGTACTTC. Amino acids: CASIPSGEGVQYF.

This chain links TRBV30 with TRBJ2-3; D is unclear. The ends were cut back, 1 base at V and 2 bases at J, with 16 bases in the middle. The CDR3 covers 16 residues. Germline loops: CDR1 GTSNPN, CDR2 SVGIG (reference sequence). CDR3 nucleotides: TGTGCCTGGAGTGCCACAGAGATCGGCCCCACAGATACGCAGTATTTT. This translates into CAWSATEIGPTDTQYF.

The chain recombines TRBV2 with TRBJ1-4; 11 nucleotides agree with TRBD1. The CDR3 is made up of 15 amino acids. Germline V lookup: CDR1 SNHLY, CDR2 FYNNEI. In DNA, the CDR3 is TGTGTCAGTCGGGGGACAGGGGGTACTAATGAAAAACTGTTTTTT. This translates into CVSRGTGGTNEKLFF.

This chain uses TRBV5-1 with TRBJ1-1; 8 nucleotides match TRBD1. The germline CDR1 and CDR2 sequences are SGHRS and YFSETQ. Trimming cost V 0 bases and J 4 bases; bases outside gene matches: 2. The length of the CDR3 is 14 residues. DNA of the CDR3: TGCGCCAGCAGCTTGGCACAGGGGGGCACTGAAGCTTTCTTT. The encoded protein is CASSLAQGGTEAFF.

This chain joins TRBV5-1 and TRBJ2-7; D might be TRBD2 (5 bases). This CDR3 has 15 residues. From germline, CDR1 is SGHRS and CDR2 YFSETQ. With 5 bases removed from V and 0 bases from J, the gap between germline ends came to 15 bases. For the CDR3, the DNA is TGCGCCAGCAGTCCTTGGAGGTTTGACTCCTACGAGCAGTACTTC. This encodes CASSPWRFDSYEQYF.

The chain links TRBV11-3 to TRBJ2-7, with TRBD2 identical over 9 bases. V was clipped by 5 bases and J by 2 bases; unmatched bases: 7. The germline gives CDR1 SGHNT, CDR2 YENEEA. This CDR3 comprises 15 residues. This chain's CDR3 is CASSAGTSFTYEQYF. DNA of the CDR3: TGTGCCAGCAGCGCCGGGACTAGCTTCACCTACGAGCAGTACTTC. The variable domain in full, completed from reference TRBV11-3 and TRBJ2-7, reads EAGVVQSPRYKIIEKKQPVAFWCNPISGHNTLYWYLQNLGQGPELLIRYENEEAVDDSQLPKDRFSAERLKGVDSTLKIQPAELGDSAVYLCASSAGTSFTYEQYFGPGTRLTVT.

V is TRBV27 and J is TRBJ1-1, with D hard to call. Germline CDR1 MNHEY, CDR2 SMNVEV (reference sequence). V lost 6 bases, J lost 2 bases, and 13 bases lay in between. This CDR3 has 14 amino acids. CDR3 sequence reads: CASSRARYNTEAFF. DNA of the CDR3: TGTGCCAGCAGCCGCGCTCGGTACAACACTGAAGCTTTCTTT.

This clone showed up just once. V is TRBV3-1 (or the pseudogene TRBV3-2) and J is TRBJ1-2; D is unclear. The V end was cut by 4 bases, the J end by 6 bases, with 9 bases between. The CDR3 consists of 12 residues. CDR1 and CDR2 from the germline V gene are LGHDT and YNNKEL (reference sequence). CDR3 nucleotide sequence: TGTGCCAGCAGCCTGACGGGAGATGGCTACACCTTC. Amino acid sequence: CASSLTGDGYTF.

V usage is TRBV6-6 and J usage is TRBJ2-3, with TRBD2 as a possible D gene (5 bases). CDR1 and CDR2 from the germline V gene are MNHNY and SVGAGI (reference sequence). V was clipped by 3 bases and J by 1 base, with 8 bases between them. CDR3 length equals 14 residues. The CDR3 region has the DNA TGTGCCAGCAGTTATGGGCGGGGCACAGATACGCAGTATTTT. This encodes CASSYGRGTDTQYF.

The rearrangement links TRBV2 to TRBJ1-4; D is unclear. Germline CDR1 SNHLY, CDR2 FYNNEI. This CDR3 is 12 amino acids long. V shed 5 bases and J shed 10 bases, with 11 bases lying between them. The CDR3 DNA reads TGTGCCAGCAGTCGTGCGGAGAGAAAACTGTTTTTT. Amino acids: CASSRAERKLFF.

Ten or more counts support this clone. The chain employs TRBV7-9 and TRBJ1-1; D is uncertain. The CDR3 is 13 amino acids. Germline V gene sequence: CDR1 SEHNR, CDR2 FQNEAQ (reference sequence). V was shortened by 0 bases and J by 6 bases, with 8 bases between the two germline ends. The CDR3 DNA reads TGTGCCAGCAGCTTAGCGGGAGGCGCTGAAGCTTTCTTT. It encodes CASSLAGGAEAFF.